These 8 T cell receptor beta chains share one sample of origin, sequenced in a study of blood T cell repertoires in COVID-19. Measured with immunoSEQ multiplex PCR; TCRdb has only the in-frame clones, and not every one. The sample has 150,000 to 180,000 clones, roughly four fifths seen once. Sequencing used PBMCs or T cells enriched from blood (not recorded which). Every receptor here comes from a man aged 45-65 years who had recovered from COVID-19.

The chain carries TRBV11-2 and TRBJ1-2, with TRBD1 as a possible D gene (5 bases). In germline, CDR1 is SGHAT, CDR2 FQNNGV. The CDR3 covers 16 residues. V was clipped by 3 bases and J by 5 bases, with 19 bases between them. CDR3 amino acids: CASSLHRGPGRYGYTF. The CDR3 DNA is TGTGCCAGCAGCTTGCATAGGGGCCCCGGTCGGTATGGCTACACCTTC.

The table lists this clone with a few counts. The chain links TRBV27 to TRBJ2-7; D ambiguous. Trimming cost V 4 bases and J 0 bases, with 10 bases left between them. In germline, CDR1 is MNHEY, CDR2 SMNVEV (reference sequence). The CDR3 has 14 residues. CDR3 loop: CASSYEATSYEQYF. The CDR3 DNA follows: TGTGCCAGCAGTTATGAGGCCACCTCCTACGAGCAGTACTTC.

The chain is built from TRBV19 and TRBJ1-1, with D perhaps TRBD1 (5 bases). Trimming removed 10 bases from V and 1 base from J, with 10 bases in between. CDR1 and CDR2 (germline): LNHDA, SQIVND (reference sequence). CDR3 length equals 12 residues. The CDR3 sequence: CATSDRNTEAFF. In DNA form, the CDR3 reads TGTGCCACCTCAGACAGGAACACTGAAGCTTTCTTT.

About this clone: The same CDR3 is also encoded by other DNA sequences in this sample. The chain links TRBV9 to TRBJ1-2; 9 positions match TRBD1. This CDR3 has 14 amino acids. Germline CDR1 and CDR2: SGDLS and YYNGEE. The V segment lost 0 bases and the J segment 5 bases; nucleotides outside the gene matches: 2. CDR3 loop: CASSVGTGVYGYTF. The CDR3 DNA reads TGTGCCAGCAGCGTAGGGACAGGGGTATATGGCTACACCTTC.

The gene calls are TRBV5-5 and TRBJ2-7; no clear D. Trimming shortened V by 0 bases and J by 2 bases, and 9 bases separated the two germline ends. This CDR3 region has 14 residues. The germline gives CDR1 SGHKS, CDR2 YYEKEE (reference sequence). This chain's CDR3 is CASSLVQAPYEQYF. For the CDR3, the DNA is TGTGCCAGCAGCTTGGTCCAGGCTCCCTACGAGCAGTACTTC. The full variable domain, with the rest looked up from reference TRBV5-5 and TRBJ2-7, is DAGVTQSPTHLIKTRGQQVTLRCSPISGHKSVSWYQQVLGQGPQFIFQYYEKEERGRGNFPDRFSARQFPNYSSELNVNALLLGDSALYLCASSLVQAPYEQYFGPGTRLTVT.

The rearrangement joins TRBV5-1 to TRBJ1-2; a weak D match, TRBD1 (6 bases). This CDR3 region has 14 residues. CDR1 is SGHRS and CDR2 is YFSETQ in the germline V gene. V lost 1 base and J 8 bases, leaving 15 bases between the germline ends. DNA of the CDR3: TGCGCCAGCAGCTTGTCACAGGGCAATGGGGGCTACACCTTC. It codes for CASSLSQGNGGYTF.

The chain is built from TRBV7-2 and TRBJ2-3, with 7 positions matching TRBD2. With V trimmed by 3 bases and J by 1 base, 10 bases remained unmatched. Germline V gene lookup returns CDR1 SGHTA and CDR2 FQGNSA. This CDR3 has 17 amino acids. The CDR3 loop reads CASSFGGGALGTDTQYF. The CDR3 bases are TGTGCCAGCAGCTTCGGCGGGGGTGCTCTGGGCACAGATACGCAGTATTTT. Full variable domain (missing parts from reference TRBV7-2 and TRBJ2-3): GAGVSQSPSNKVTEKGKDVELRCDPISGHTALYWYRQSLGQGLEFLIYFQGNSAPDKSGLPSDRFSAERTGGSVSTLTIQRTQQEDSAVYLCASSFGGGALGTDTQYFGPGTRLTVL.

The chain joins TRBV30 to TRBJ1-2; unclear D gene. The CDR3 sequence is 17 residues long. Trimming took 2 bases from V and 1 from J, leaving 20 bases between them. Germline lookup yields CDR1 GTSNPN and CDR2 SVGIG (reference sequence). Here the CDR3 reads CAWSTKPPEVFNYGYTF. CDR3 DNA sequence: TGTGCCTGGAGTACAAAACCCCCGGAGGTTTTTAACTATGGCTACACCTTC.